This TCR beta chain was recorded in a study of blood T cell repertoires in COVID-19. Study-level background: Spain, Italy and the United States supplied samples that represented acute and convalescent COVID-19. The analysed material was cDNA or gDNA that came from T cells, B-cell-depleted T cells, or PBMCs.

Authors' analysis steps: It was from reference gene primer amplification that nucleated cell counts were estimated. The table came from immunoSEQ multiplex PCR; TCRdb's copy has only in-frame clones and leaves some out. V and J calls and clone size are as listed in that table; D and trimming were resolved from the DNA. The table shows some 160,000 clones, with approximately 90% occurring only once. The sequence came from a woman aged 55-75 years with active COVID-19. The sample was peripheral blood.

The CDR3 DNA sequence: TGTGCCTGGAGTGTACTGGTAGGGTCGGGACAGGGGTTCGACGAGCAGTACTTC. The encoded protein is CAWSVLVGSGQGFDEQYF. The chain combines TRBV30 with TRBJ2-7; 10 nucleotides align to TRBD1. With 0 bases clipped from V and 5 bases from J, the junction kept 16 bases outside the gene matches. Per the germline V gene, CDR1 is GTSNPN and CDR2 is SVGIG (reference sequence). The length of the CDR3 is 18 residues.